The 12 T cell receptor beta chains below all came from one sample that was sequenced in a study of Ad26.COV2.S vaccination and SARS-CoV-2 variants. Method: immunoSEQ multiplex PCR; TCRdb's copy keeps in-frame clones and lacks some. Of 450,000 to 550,000 clones in the sample, about 88% are singletons; the top ten hold over 1.5%. As to treatment: over 15 received Ad26.COV2.S at low or high dose, single or two shots; roughly 5 received placebo; per-sample allocation not given. Sampling took place 63 days after the first vaccine or placebo injection. The sample was peripheral blood, taken in a trial of Ad26.COV2.S vaccine versus placebo. Receptors originate from a person between 18 and 59 years old who received the Ad26.COV2.S COVID-19 vaccine or a placebo.

The chain carries TRBV20-1 and TRBJ2-4, with 15 positions matching TRBD2. CDR3 length: 14 residues. The V gene end was trimmed by 3 bases and the J gene end by 9 bases; junction bases not matched to a gene: 3. Germline lookup yields CDR1 DFQATT and CDR2 SNEGSKA (reference sequence). The CDR3 DNA follows: TGCAGTGCTAGTGGGACTAGCGGGGGGCGCATTCAGTACTTC. Translated: CSASGTSGGRIQYF.

The genes are TRBV5-1 and TRBJ2-1; D is undetermined. Germline CDR1 SGHRS, CDR2 YFSETQ. Trimming removed 0 bases from V and 4 bases from J, with 17 bases in between. CDR3 length: 17 amino acids. In DNA, the CDR3 is TGCGCCAGCAGCTTGGAATTTGCGGCGAGCCGATACAATGAGCAGTTCTTC. The encoded protein is CASSLEFAASRYNEQFF.

The chain joins TRBV7-9 to TRBJ1-2; D remains ambiguous. Trimming removed 1 base from V and 8 bases from J, with 14 bases in between. CDR3 length: 14 residues. Germline V CDR1 and CDR2: SEHNR, FQNEAQ (reference sequence). As DNA, the CDR3 is TGTGCCAGCAGCTTAGGTGGCGTATCACGGGGCTACACCTTC. Encoded protein: CASSLGGVSRGYTF.

V usage is TRBV15 and J usage is TRBJ1-3; D call uncertain. Germline V lookup: CDR1 LNHNV, CDR2 YYDKDF (reference sequence). The CDR3 runs 16 residues. Trimming stripped 0 bases from V and 0 bases from J, with 9 bases between. The CDR3 DNA reads TGTGCCACCAGCAGAGATATGGGGAGCTCTGGAAACACCATATATTTT. It encodes CATSRDMGSSGNTIYF.

This rearrangement joins TRBV12-3 or TRBV12-4 to TRBJ2-5; D uncertain. The CDR3 is 13 amino acids. V lost 3 bases, J lost 7 bases, and 12 bases lay in between. CDR3 residues: CASSLVKVGTQYF. Here the CDR3 DNA reads TGTGCCAGCAGTTTGGTCAAAGTAGGGACCCAGTACTTC.

This clone was found a few times. This chain uses TRBV5-4 with TRBJ1-1; maybe TRBD1 (5 bases). Trimming stripped 4 bases from V and 3 bases from J, with 10 bases between. The CDR3 spans 13 residues. Germline V gene sequence: CDR1 SGHNT, CDR2 YYREEE (reference sequence). CDR3 residues: CASSDPGYTEAFF. CDR3 sequence (DNA): TGTGCCAGCAGCGACCCAGGGTACACTGAAGCTTTCTTT.

There are a few counts of this clone. The gene calls are TRBV12-3 or TRBV12-4 and TRBJ2-7; a weak D match, TRBD2 (5 bases). The V and J ends lost 0 bases and 2 bases respectively, with 5 bases between them. This CDR3 comprises 13 residues. The CDR3, as DNA: TGTGCCAGCAGTTTAGCGGGAGCCTACGAGCAGTACTTC. It is translated as CASSLAGAYEQYF.

This clone has more than one count but fewer than ten. The rearrangement joins TRBV10-3 to TRBJ2-7; maybe TRBD2 (5 bases). V was clipped by 3 bases and J by 1 base, with 7 bases between them. CDR1 and CDR2 from the germline V gene are ENHRY and SYGVKD. CDR3 length: 13 amino acids. Here the CDR3 reads CAISDSGSYEQYF. Written as DNA, the CDR3 is TGTGCCATCAGTGATTCGGGGTCCTACGAGCAGTACTTC.

The chain combines TRBV13 with TRBJ2-3; TRBD2 is a possible D gene (6 bases). Per germline, CDR1 PRHDT and CDR2 FYEKMQ (reference sequence). The CDR3 runs 17 residues. V was cut by 7 bases and J by 1 base, with 21 bases left in between. The CDR3 DNA follows: TGTGCCAGCACCTTGCGCGGGGAAGTCTACCGCACAGATACGCAGTATTTT. Translated, it gives CASTLRGEVYRTDTQYF.

The V call is TRBV28, the J call TRBJ1-5; TRBD1 is a possible D gene (5 bases). V was trimmed by 5 bases and J by 4 bases, leaving 24 bases between them. Germline values: CDR1 MDHEN, CDR2 SYDVKM. The CDR3 has 18 residues. In DNA form, the CDR3 reads TGTGCCAGCAGTCGTTCCCAGGGTTTTGGATCCCTAAATCAGCCCCAGCATTTT. It yields the protein CASSRSQGFGSLNQPQHF. Combining the CDR3 with reference TRBV28 and TRBJ1-5 gives the whole variable domain DVKVTQSSRYLVKRTGEKVFLECVQDMDHENMFWYRQDPGLGLRLIYFSYDVKMKEKGDIPEGYSVSREKKERFSLILESASTNQTSMYLCASSRSQGFGSLNQPQHFGDGTRLSIL.

J is TRBJ2-5 and V is TRBV30; D unclear. This CDR3 region has 11 residues. CDR1 is GTSNPN and CDR2 is SVGIG in the germline V gene (reference sequence). V shed 0 bases and J shed 7 bases, with 6 bases lying between them. The CDR3 is CAWSVDGTQYF. The CDR3 coding sequence is TGTGCCTGGAGTGTTGATGGGACCCAGTACTTC.

The V gene is TRBV29-1, the J gene TRBJ1-2; D is undetermined. CDR1 SQVTM and CDR2 ANQGSEA come from the germline V gene. The CDR3 length is 12 residues. V lost 7 bases to trimming and J lost 7 bases, with 16 bases between them. CDR3 in amino acids: CSGRTYSGGYTF. As DNA, the CDR3 is TGCAGCGGGAGGACCTACTCGGGTGGCTACACCTTC.